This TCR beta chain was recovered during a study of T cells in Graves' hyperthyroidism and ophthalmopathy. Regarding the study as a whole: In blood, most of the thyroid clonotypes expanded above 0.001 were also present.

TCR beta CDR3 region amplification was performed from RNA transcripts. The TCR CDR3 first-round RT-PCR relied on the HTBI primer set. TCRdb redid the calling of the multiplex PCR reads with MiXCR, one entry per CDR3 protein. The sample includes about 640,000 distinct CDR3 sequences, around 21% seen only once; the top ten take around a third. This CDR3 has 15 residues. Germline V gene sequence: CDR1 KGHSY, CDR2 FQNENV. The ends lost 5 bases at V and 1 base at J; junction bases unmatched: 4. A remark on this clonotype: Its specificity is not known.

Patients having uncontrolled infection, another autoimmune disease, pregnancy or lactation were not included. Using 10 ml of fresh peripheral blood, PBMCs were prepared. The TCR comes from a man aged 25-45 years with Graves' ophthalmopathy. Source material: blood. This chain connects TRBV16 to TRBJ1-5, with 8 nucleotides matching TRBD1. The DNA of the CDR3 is TGTGCCAGCAGCATTCAGGGGGCGAGCAATCAGCCCCAGCATTTT. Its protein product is CASSIQGASNQPQHF.